The 27 T cell receptor beta chains listed next were all sequenced from one sample in a study of blood T cell repertoires in COVID-19. Generated by immunoSEQ multiplex PCR, the TCRdb table keeps only in-frame clones and is missing some. The sample shows more than 200,000 clones, over 70% of them seen only once. Sequencing was performed on peripheral blood. These receptors came from a woman older than 75 with acute or convalescent COVID-19.

This clone was detected only a few times. The gene calls are TRBV6-5 and TRBJ1-2; D ambiguous. CDR1 MNHEY and CDR2 SVGAGI come from the germline V gene. Trimming took off 5 bases at V and 3 bases at J, with 10 bases between the two ends. The CDR3 is made up of 13 amino acids. Written as DNA, the CDR3 is TGTGCCAGCAGTCTGAGCGGGGACTATGGCTACACCTTC. As protein: CASSLSGDYGYTF.

The chain carries TRBV12-3 or TRBV12-4 and TRBJ1-4; no reliable D call. The length of the CDR3 is 12 residues. The V and J ends lost 7 bases and 10 bases respectively, with 13 bases between them. CDR3 amino acids: CASTLPTGKLFF. The DNA for the CDR3 is TGTGCCAGCACGTTACCCACCGGAAAACTGTTTTTT.

The genes are TRBV4-1 and TRBJ2-1; D is unresolved. The V and J ends lost 3 bases and 7 bases respectively, with 19 bases between them. Germline V gene lookup returns CDR1 MGHRA and CDR2 YSYEKL. CDR3 length: 16 amino acids. This CDR3 is CASSHPSARAGNEQFF. DNA of the CDR3: TGCGCCAGCAGCCACCCAAGTGCGAGAGCCGGTAATGAGCAGTTCTTC.

This clone was observed a single time. CDR3 sequence reads: CASSRDRGSTF. CDR3 nucleotide sequence: TGTGCCAGCAGCAGGGACAGGGGGAGCACCTTC. This chain links TRBV5-6 with TRBJ1-2; TRBD1 matches 11 bases. The CDR3 is made up of 11 amino acids. Germline values: CDR1 SGHDT, CDR2 YYEEEE. V was clipped by 4 bases and J by 13 bases; unmatched bases: 3.

This chain connects TRBV7-9 to TRBJ1-1; D is unresolved. Germline assignment: CDR1 SEHNR and CDR2 FQNEAQ (reference sequence). This CDR3 comprises 14 residues. V lost 0 bases, J lost 2 bases, and 7 bases lay in between. The CDR3 DNA follows: TGTGCCAGCAGCTTAGCGGGGAGCAACACTGAAGCTTTCTTT. Translating it yields CASSLAGSNTEAFF.

The chain combines TRBV5-1 with TRBJ1-3; 11 bases line up with TRBD1. CDR1 is SGHRS and CDR2 is YFSETQ in the germline V gene. The CDR3 sequence is 17 residues long. Trimming at V came to 4 bases and at J to 6 bases, leaving 12 bases not matched to a gene. The CDR3 region has the DNA TGCGCCAGCAGCCCACCGACGGGACAGGGGGTACTAAACACCATATATTTT. Translation: CASSPPTGQGVLNTIYF. Full variable domain (outside the CDR3, taken from reference TRBV5-1 and TRBJ1-3): KAGVTQTPRYLIKTRGQQVTLSCSPISGHRSVSWYQQTPGQGLQFLFEYFSETQRNKGNFPGRFSGRQFSNSRSEMNVSTLELGDSALYLCASSPPTGQGVLNTIYFGEGSWLTVV.

This chain joins TRBV27 and TRBJ1-2, with a possible D match to TRBD1 (5 bases). Deletions cut 8 bases from V and 3 bases from J, with 13 bases between. The CDR3 has 13 amino acids. Germline V CDR1 and CDR2: MNHEY, SMNVEV (reference sequence). CDR3 in DNA: TGTGCCAGCGGCGGGGGGGTAGACTATGGCTACACCTTC. Its translation is CASGGGVDYGYTF.

V is TRBV9 and J is TRBJ2-3; D might be TRBD2 (7 bases). CDR3 length: 17 residues. V shed 3 bases and J shed 4 bases, with 21 bases lying between them. The germline gives CDR1 SGDLS, CDR2 YYNGEE. This chain's CDR3 is CASSALSGGELADTQYF. CDR3 nucleotides: TGTGCCAGCAGCGCTTTGTCGGGGGGCGAATTGGCAGATACGCAGTATTTT.

This rearrangement joins TRBV11-3 to TRBJ2-1, with TRBD2 identical over 11 bases. Germline V gives CDR1 SGHNT, CDR2 YENEEA. V shed 5 bases and J 4 bases; nucleotides not matched to a gene: 7. This CDR3 is built from 16 residues. In DNA, the CDR3 is TGTGCCAGCAGCCCCGAAGGGACTAGCGGATACAATGAGCAGTTCTTC. Encoded protein: CASSPEGTSGYNEQFF.

The chain employs TRBV2 and TRBJ2-1; tentatively, D is TRBD1 (6 bases). CDR1 and CDR2 (germline): SNHLY, FYNNEI. The germline V and J ends were trimmed by 7 bases and 0 bases, with 13 bases remaining between them. The CDR3 is 15 residues long. The DNA of the CDR3 is TGTGCCAGCACCCCGGGACATCTCTCCTACAATGAGCAGTTCTTC. This sequence encodes CASTPGHLSYNEQFF.

The chain uses TRBV12-3 or TRBV12-4 and TRBJ2-7; D ambiguous. This CDR3 region has 13 residues. The ends were cut back, 5 bases at V and 3 bases at J, with 11 bases in the middle. The CDR3 nucleotides are TGTGCCAGCAGTCAGGAAACCGGCTACGAGCAGTACTTC. Translation: CASSQETGYEQYF.

The J gene is TRBJ1-2, the V gene TRBV6-2 or TRBV6-3; the match to TRBD1 covers 9 bases. Germline-derived CDR1 and CDR2 are MNHEY and SVGEGT. The trim removed 6 bases at V and 2 bases at J, leaving 10 bases unmatched. This CDR3 region has 16 residues. CDR3 in amino acids: CASSRREQGANYGYTF. CDR3 bases: TGTGCCAGCAGCCGCCGTGAACAGGGGGCGAACTATGGCTACACCTTC.

This CDR3 is CASSLEPVHSYEQYF. CDR3 in DNA: TGTGCCAGCAGCTTGGAACCCGTACACTCCTACGAGCAGTACTTC. The rearrangement links TRBV5-5 to TRBJ2-7; D gene unclear. V gave up 0 bases and J gave up 0 bases, with 10 bases separating them. This CDR3 region has 15 residues. Germline CDR1 is SGHKS and CDR2 is YYEKEE (reference sequence).

This clone was seen a few times. This sample also contains other DNA sequences that code for the same CDR3. This sequence joins TRBV5-1 and TRBJ1-5; 7 bases map to TRBD1. This CDR3 has 14 residues. The junction had 4 bases not matched to a gene; V was cut back by 3 bases and J by 4 bases. Germline CDR1 and CDR2: SGHRS and YFSETQ. The CDR3 DNA reads as TGCGCCAGCAGCTCAGGACAGGCGAATCAGCCCCAGCATTTT. Translation gives CASSSGQANQPQHF. Full variable domain (remainder filled in from reference TRBV5-1 and TRBJ1-5): KAGVTQTPRYLIKTRGQQVTLSCSPISGHRSVSWYQQTPGQGLQFLFEYFSETQRNKGNFPGRFSGRQFSNSRSEMNVSTLELGDSALYLCASSSGQANQPQHFGDGTRLSIL.

V usage is TRBV11-2 and J usage is TRBJ1-1, with TRBD1 matching 7 bases. Germline values: CDR1 SGHAT, CDR2 FQNNGV. The V and J ends lost 5 bases and 7 bases, in that order; junction bases with no gene match: 4. This CDR3 is built from 12 residues. CDR3 bases: TGTGCCAGCAGCGGCCAGGGGGTTGAAGCTTTCTTT. This encodes CASSGQGVEAFF.

The rearrangement uses TRBV29-1 and TRBJ2-1; D might be TRBD2 (6 bases). The CDR3 is 14 amino acids. Deletions cut 6 bases from V and 5 bases from J, with 17 bases between. The germline V gene encodes CDR1 SQVTM and CDR2 ANQGSEA. DNA for the CDR3: TGCAGCGTGGGAAGGAGACTAGGTAACAATGAGCAGTTCTTC. Its protein product is CSVGRRLGNNEQFF.

This clone was found a few times. The chain employs TRBV21-1 and TRBJ1-5. TRBV21-1 is classified as a pseudogene. This CDR3 contains 16 residues. CDR3: CASSKPPRREDQPQHF. The CDR3 nucleotides read TGTGCCAGCAGCAAACCCCCAAGGAGAGAGGATCAGCCCCAGCATTTT.

This clone showed up just a few times. This chain links TRBV5-1 with TRBJ1-2, with 7 bases matching TRBD1. The CDR3 totals 12 residues. Germline V CDR1 and CDR2: SGHRS, YFSETQ. Trimming removed 4 bases from V and 5 bases from J; junction bases left unmatched: 2. CDR3 protein: CASSTGQYGYTF. The CDR3 nucleotides are TGCGCCAGCAGCACGGGACAGTATGGCTACACCTTC.

The chain links TRBV6-5 to TRBJ2-7; 9 positions match TRBD1. The V gene end was trimmed by 6 bases and the J gene end by 9 bases; junction bases not matched to a gene: 12. This CDR3 spans 14 amino acids. CDR1 is MNHEY, CDR2 SVGAGI, per germline. The CDR3 nucleotides are TGTGCCAGCAGCCACACCGGGACAGGGTTATGGCAGTACTTC. It translates to CASSHTGTGLWQYF.

This clone was counted a single time. The CDR3 region has the DNA TGTGCCAGCAGTCCCCAGGGACAGCGGGCTGGCTACACCTTC. As protein: CASSPQGQRAGYTF. This rearrangement joins TRBV28 to TRBJ1-2; 7 bases line up with TRBD1. V shed 5 bases, J shed 7 bases, and the junction held 10 bases outside the gene matches. Germline values: CDR1 MDHEN, CDR2 SYDVKM. CDR3 length: 14 residues.

This clone was seen only a few times. CDR3 nucleotides: TGTGCCAGCAGATTAGCTATTAATTCACCCCTCCACTTT. The encoded protein is CASRLAINSPLHF. V usage is TRBV2 and J usage is TRBJ1-6, with D unclear. Trimming pared 6 bases from V and 6 bases from J, leaving 9 bases between. Germline CDR1 SNHLY, CDR2 FYNNEI. The CDR3 length is 13 residues.

The chain combines TRBV29-1 with TRBJ2-7, with unresolved D. V shed 5 bases and J shed 9 bases, with 14 bases lying between them. Germline CDR1 and CDR2: SQVTM and ANQGSEA. The CDR3 is 11 amino acids. In DNA, the CDR3 is TGCAGCGTTTCCGACTCCCTGGGGCAGTACTTC. Encoded protein: CSVSDSLGQYF.

V is TRBV2 and J is TRBJ2-3; possibly TRBD2 for D (5 bases). V lost 6 bases and J lost 1, with 14 bases in between. There are 15 residues in the CDR3. Germline V lookup: CDR1 SNHLY, CDR2 FYNNEI. CDR3: CASSVRGVGTDTQYF. For the CDR3, the DNA is TGTGCCAGCAGCGTCCGGGGAGTGGGCACAGATACGCAGTATTTT.

The rearrangement links TRBV28 to TRBJ1-4; 8 bases are a match to TRBD1. Losses at the gene ends were 5 bases for V and 8 bases for J; bases not matched to a gene: 7. From germline, CDR1 is MDHEN and CDR2 SYDVKM. The CDR3 contains 14 residues. The CDR3 DNA reads as TGTGCCAGCAGTCCAGGGGGCGCCCAAGAAAAACTGTTTTTT. It yields the protein CASSPGGAQEKLFF.

The genes are TRBV5-1 and TRBJ1-5, with D perhaps matching TRBD1 (5 bases). V dropped 4 bases and J dropped 4 bases, with 12 bases sitting between them. This CDR3 has 14 amino acids. CDR1 and CDR2 (germline): SGHRS, YFSETQ. In DNA form, the CDR3 reads TGCGCCAGCAGCCTGTCAGGGCCAAATCAGCCCCAGCATTTT. Residues: CASSLSGPNQPQHF.

This clone appeared a few times. The CDR3 DNA reads TGTGCCAGCAGCTATCTCGGGACTAGCGGACCCGGGGAGCTGTTTTTT. It is translated as CASSYLGTSGPGELFF. V and J are TRBV11-3 and TRBJ2-2, with 11 nucleotides matching TRBD2. The CDR3 covers 16 residues. From germline, CDR1 is SGHNT and CDR2 YENEEA. The V segment lost 4 bases and the J segment 6 bases; nucleotides outside the gene matches: 7.

Concerning this clone itself: Other DNA sequences in the same sample also yield this CDR3. V is TRBV19 and J is TRBJ1-5, with D tentatively TRBD1 (5 bases). The CDR3 runs to 13 residues. Germline loops: CDR1 LNHDA, CDR2 SQIVND (reference sequence). With 9 bases removed from V and 1 base from J, the gap between germline ends came to 10 bases. Written as DNA, the CDR3 is TGTGCCAGCTCTCAGGGAAGCAATCAGCCCCAGCATTTT. Its protein product is CASSQGSNQPQHF.